This T cell receptor beta chain was recorded in a study of blood T cell repertoires in COVID-19. Libraries were prepared by immunoSEQ multiplex PCR; TCRdb keeps only in-frame clonotypes and omits some of them. The sample has some 270,000 clones; 70% to 90% are singletons. With 6 bases removed from V and 3 bases from J, the gap between germline ends came to 9 bases. Germline loops: CDR1 SGHAT, CDR2 FQNNGV. CDR3 length equals 12 residues. Material: peripheral blood. The chain combines TRBV11-2 with TRBJ2-7; D unresolved. The TCR was taken from a woman in her 70s with acute or convalescent COVID-19. DNA of the CDR3: TGTGCCAGCAGAAGCGCGGTCTACGAGCAGTACTTC. Translation: CASRSAVYEQYF.